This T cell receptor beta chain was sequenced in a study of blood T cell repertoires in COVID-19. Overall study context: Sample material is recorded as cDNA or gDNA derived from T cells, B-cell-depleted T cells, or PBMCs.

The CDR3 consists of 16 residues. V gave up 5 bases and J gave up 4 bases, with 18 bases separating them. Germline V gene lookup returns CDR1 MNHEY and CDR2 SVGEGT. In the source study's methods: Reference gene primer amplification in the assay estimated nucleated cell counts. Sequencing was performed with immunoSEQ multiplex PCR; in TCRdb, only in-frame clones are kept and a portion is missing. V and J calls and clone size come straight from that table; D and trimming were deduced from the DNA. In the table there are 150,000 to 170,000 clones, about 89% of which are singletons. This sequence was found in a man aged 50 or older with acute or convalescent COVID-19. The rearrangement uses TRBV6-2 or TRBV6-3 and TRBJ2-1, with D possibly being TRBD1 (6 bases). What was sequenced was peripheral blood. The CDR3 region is CASSLGRGFPYNEQFF. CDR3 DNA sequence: TGTGCCAGCAGTCTAGGAAGGGGGTTCCCATACAATGAGCAGTTCTTC.